The source of this TCR beta chain is a study of shared clonotypes between healthy human individuals. Profiling relied on immunoSEQ multiplex PCR, and the TCRdb table lists in-frame clones only, not all of them. This sample has some 600,000 clones, with around 96% found just once. Naivety among CD8 cells was defined by CD45RO negativity and positive CCR7 selection, thereby excluding terminally differentiated effector memory CD45RA+ cells. This CDR3 has 15 residues. The V end was cut by 0 bases, the J end by 1 base, with 8 bases between. The germline V gene encodes CDR1 SGHRS and CDR2 YFSETQ. The V call is TRBV5-1, the J call TRBJ1-3; perhaps TRBD1 as D (6 bases). The clonotype was recovered from a woman aged 25 to 39 in good health. Sequencing was carried out using naive CD8+ T cells sorted from blood. The CDR3 loop reads CASSLGGQSGNTIYF. CDR3 coding DNA: TGCGCCAGCAGCTTGGGGGGGCAGTCTGGAAACACCATATATTTT.